This TCR beta chain appears in the sequencing data of a study of shared clonotypes between healthy human individuals. Germline V gene sequence: CDR1 SGHVS, CDR2 FQNEAQ. The ends lost 5 bases at V and 1 base at J; junction bases unmatched: 5. The CDR3 spans 15 residues. This table comes from immunoSEQ multiplex PCR, and its TCRdb copy is limited to in-frame clones, with some not included. The sample has under 2.5 million clones; less than 95% are singletons. This clone was detected only once. The sequence derives from a man aged 18 to 35 in good health. Some clones in this sample may be carry-over from other donors' samples. Specimen: naive CD4+ T cells from PBMCs. Subset defined: CD45RA+ positively selected. V is TRBV7-8 and J is TRBJ2-7; 10 nucleotides match TRBD1. The CDR3 sequence is CASSRTGGNSYEQYF. Written as DNA, the CDR3 is TGTGCCAGCAGCCGGACAGGGGGTAATTCCTACGAGCAGTACTTC.